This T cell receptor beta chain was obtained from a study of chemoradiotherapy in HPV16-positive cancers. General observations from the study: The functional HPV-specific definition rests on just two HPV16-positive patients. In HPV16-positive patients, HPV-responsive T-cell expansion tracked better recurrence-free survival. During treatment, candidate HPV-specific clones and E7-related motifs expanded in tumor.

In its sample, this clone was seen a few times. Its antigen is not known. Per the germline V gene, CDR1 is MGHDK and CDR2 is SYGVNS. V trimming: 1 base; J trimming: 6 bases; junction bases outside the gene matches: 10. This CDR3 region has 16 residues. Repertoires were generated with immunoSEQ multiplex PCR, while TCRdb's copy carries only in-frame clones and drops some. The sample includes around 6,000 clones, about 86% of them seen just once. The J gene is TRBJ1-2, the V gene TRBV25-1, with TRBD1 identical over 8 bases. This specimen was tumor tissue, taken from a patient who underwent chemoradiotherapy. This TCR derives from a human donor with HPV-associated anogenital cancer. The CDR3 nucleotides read TGTGCCAGCAGTGAATGGGGACAGGAAGAAGGGAATGGCTACACCTTC. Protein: CASSEWGQEEGNGYTF.